The 22 T cell receptor beta chains listed next were all sequenced from one sample in a study of blood T cell repertoires in COVID-19. TCRdb's copy holds only in-frame clones and misses some; the assay was immunoSEQ multiplex PCR. The sample consists of hundreds of thousands of clones, around three quarters of them appearing once. Sequenced material: peripheral blood. Receptors originate from a woman older than 75 with acute or convalescent COVID-19.

The chain links TRBV5-4 to TRBJ1-1; TRBD1 aligns across 8 bases. Trimming at V came to 2 bases and at J to 1 base, leaving 7 bases not matched to a gene. Per germline, CDR1 SGHNT and CDR2 YYREEE (reference sequence). CDR3 size: 16 residues. CDR3 nucleotides: TGTGCCAGCAGCTTAGAACCTGGGACAGGGAACACTGAAGCTTTCTTT. It codes for CASSLEPGTGNTEAFF.

The DNA for the CDR3 is TGCAGTGCTAGTTCGGGAGAGGAGGTAGACACAGATACGCAGTATTTT. It translates to CSASSGEEVDTDTQYF. This chain uses TRBV20-1 with TRBJ2-3, with a weak D call TRBD2 (6 bases). Germline V CDR1 and CDR2: DFQATT, SNEGSKA (reference sequence). The CDR3 runs to 16 residues. Trimming shortened V by 3 bases and J by 2 bases, and 18 bases separated the two germline ends.

CDR3 region: CASSRSSGTGDYGYTF. Here the CDR3 DNA reads TGTGCCAGCAGTCGTTCTTCCGGGACAGGGGACTATGGCTACACCTTC. The chain has TRBV6-2 or TRBV6-3 and TRBJ1-2; TRBD1 aligns across 10 bases. Germline CDR1 and CDR2: MNHEY and SVGEGT. V shed 5 bases, J shed 3 bases, and the junction held 9 bases outside the gene matches. This CDR3 is 16 amino acids long.

This clone was counted a single time. The rearrangement joins TRBV3-1 (or the pseudogene TRBV3-2) to TRBJ2-1; D might be TRBD1 (6 bases). From germline, CDR1 is LGHDT and CDR2 YNNKEL (reference sequence). V lost 4 bases and J 6 bases, leaving 19 bases between the germline ends. The CDR3 extends over 16 amino acids. CDR3 DNA: TGTGCCAGCAGCCTTACTACAGGGTTAATTTCCAATGAGCAGTTCTTC. Translated, it gives CASSLTTGLISNEQFF.

This clone was observed a few times. This chain joins TRBV30 and TRBJ1-1; 7 bases fit TRBD1. With 4 bases clipped from V and 0 bases from J, the junction kept 2 bases outside the gene matches. CDR1 and CDR2 (germline): GTSNPN, SVGIG (reference sequence). CDR3 length equals 13 residues. CDR3 protein: CAWTGTVNTEAFF. CDR3 nucleotides: TGTGCCTGGACCGGGACAGTGAACACTGAAGCTTTCTTT.

The rearrangement links TRBV9 to TRBJ1-6; tentative D call: TRBD1 (5 bases). The CDR3 runs to 17 residues. The germline V gene encodes CDR1 SGDLS and CDR2 YYNGEE. Trimming took off 4 bases at V and 0 bases at J, with 14 bases between the two ends. CDR3 sequence: CASSPGTPASYNSPLHF. As DNA, the CDR3 is TGTGCCAGCAGCCCAGGGACTCCTGCCTCCTATAATTCACCCCTCCACTTT.

The V call is TRBV5-1, the J call TRBJ1-2; D gene uncertain. This CDR3 is 14 amino acids long. Germline assignment: CDR1 SGHRS and CDR2 YFSETQ. The V end was cut by 0 bases, the J end by 6 bases, with 12 bases between. The CDR3 region is CASSLVFGRDGYTF. As DNA, the CDR3 is TGCGCCAGCAGCTTGGTGTTCGGCCGGGATGGCTACACCTTC. Combining the CDR3 with reference TRBV5-1 and TRBJ1-2 gives the whole variable domain KAGVTQTPRYLIKTRGQQVTLSCSPISGHRSVSWYQQTPGQGLQFLFEYFSETQRNKGNFPGRFSGRQFSNSRSEMNVSTLELGDSALYLCASSLVFGRDGYTFGSGTRLTVV.

The chain recombines TRBV5-6 with TRBJ1-2; maybe TRBD1 (5 bases). Deletions cut 4 bases from V and 7 bases from J, with 11 bases between. The CDR3 spans 12 residues. Looked up from germline, CDR1 is SGHDT and CDR2 is YYEEEE. DNA of the CDR3: TGTGCCAGCAGCAGAGACAGAGCTGGCTACACCTTC. Amino acid sequence: CASSRDRAGYTF.

This clone was seen once. The V gene is TRBV7-2, the J gene TRBJ2-7; perhaps TRBD1 as D (6 bases). The V and J ends lost 1 base and 0 bases respectively, with 10 bases between them. This CDR3 has 15 residues. CDR1 and CDR2 from the germline V gene are SGHTA and FQGNSA. CDR3 nucleotides: TGTGCCAGCAGCTTAGGACAGGCGGGCTCCTACGAGCAGTACTTC. Its translation: CASSLGQAGSYEQYF.

The gene calls are TRBV7-8 and TRBJ1-2, with D unclear. V gave up 1 base and J gave up 4 bases, with 13 bases separating them. The CDR3 contains 15 residues. Germline CDR1 SGHVS, CDR2 FQNEAQ. The CDR3 coding sequence is TGTGCCAGCAGCTTAGGTCGAAGGGAGATCTATGGCTACACCTTC. This codes for CASSLGRREIYGYTF.

CDR3 region: CAISQGQLSYNSPLHF. CDR3 nucleotide sequence: TGTGCCATCAGCCAAGGACAACTCTCCTATAATTCACCCCTCCACTTT. The J gene is TRBJ1-6, the V gene TRBV10-3, with D possibly being TRBD1 (5 bases). CDR1 and CDR2 from the germline V gene are ENHRY and SYGVKD. With 6 bases removed from V and 0 bases from J, the gap between germline ends came to 12 bases. CDR3 size: 16 residues.

The chain has TRBV14 and TRBJ1-1, with a tentative D call TRBD1 (5 bases). V lost 4 bases and J 4 bases, leaving 13 bases between the germline ends. The V gene's germline CDR1 is SGHDN and CDR2 FVKESK. This CDR3 spans 14 amino acids. The CDR3 is CASSLQGVITEAFF. In DNA form, the CDR3 reads TGTGCCAGCAGCCTGCAAGGGGTTATCACTGAAGCTTTCTTT. The whole variable domain, filled in from reference TRBV14 and TRBJ1-1, reads EAGVTQFPSHSVIEKGQTVTLRCDPISGHDNLYWYRRVMGKEIKFLLHFVKESKQDESGMPNNRFLAERTGGTYSTLKVQPAELEDSGVYFCASSLQGVITEAFFGQGTRLTVV.

This clone was seen once. The same CDR3 also results from other DNA sequences found in this sample. The chain's CDR3 is CAWSAGGGYTF. The CDR3, as DNA: TGTGCCTGGAGTGCCGGCGGTGGCTACACCTTC. The chain is built from TRBV30 and TRBJ1-2; D is unclear. CDR3 length equals 11 residues. Germline CDR1 reads GTSNPN; CDR2 reads SVGIG (reference sequence). V lost 1 base and J 7 bases, leaving 7 bases between the germline ends.

This rearrangement joins TRBV2 to TRBJ1-5, with D tentatively TRBD1 (6 bases). Trimming pared 7 bases from V and 3 bases from J, leaving 13 bases between. Per germline, CDR1 SNHLY and CDR2 FYNNEI. The CDR3 sequence is 14 residues long. CDR3 DNA sequence: TGTGCCAGCAATCCGCAGGGGTACAATCAGCCCCAGCATTTT. Translating it yields CASNPQGYNQPQHF.

This sequence joins TRBV7-9 and TRBJ1-4; D remains ambiguous. Germline-derived CDR1 and CDR2 are SEHNR and FQNEAQ (reference sequence). The CDR3 spans 14 residues. The V end was cut by 3 bases, the J end by 5 bases, with 10 bases between. The CDR3 region is CASSFKTDNEKLFF. In nucleotides, the CDR3 is TGTGCCAGCAGCTTCAAAACAGACAATGAAAAACTGTTTTTT.

The chain carries TRBV11-2 and TRBJ2-1; possibly TRBD1 for D (6 bases). Trimming pared 5 bases from V and 5 bases from J, leaving 19 bases between. CDR1 and CDR2 from the germline V gene are SGHAT and FQNNGV. This CDR3 spans 16 amino acids. The CDR3 sequence is CASSPAGVRRDNEQFF. CDR3 coding DNA: TGTGCCAGCAGCCCCGCAGGGGTTCGGCGGGACAATGAGCAGTTCTTC.

The rearrangement joins TRBV5-5 to TRBJ2-5, with TRBD2 matching 15 bases. Germline CDR1 is SGHKS and CDR2 is YYEKEE (reference sequence). CDR3 length: 20 residues. After removal of 3 bases from V and 5 bases from J, the junction contained 17 bases not matched to a gene. CDR3 bases: TGTGCCAGCAGCTCAGGGACTAGCGGGGGGCCCGGGCGCGTTACGGAGACCCAGTACTTC. It is translated as CASSSGTSGGPGRVTETQYF.

The genes are TRBV5-1 and TRBJ2-2, with TRBD2 matching over 7 bases. The CDR3 runs 16 residues. Germline-derived CDR1 and CDR2 are SGHRS and YFSETQ. With V trimmed by 2 bases and J by 4 bases, 8 bases remained unmatched. CDR3 nucleotide sequence: TGCGCCAGCAGCTTAATTCGGACGGGAGGCACCGGGGAGCTGTTTTTT. Translating gives CASSLIRTGGTGELFF.

This CDR3 is CASSQSTRNQPQHF. CDR3 nucleotides: TGTGCCAGCAGCCAATCGACTCGCAATCAGCCCCAGCATTTT. J is TRBJ1-5 and V is TRBV4-2; D unresolved. Germline CDR1 reads LGHNA; CDR2 reads YNFKEQ. The V and J ends lost 2 bases and 2 bases respectively, with 7 bases between them. CDR3 length equals 14 residues.

The chain combines TRBV18 with TRBJ1-5; D might be TRBD1 (5 bases). The germline gives CDR1 KGHSH, CDR2 LQKENI. This CDR3 spans 13 amino acids. Trimming stripped 6 bases from V and 7 bases from J, with 13 bases between. This CDR3 reads CASSQSREQPQHF. For the CDR3, the DNA is TGTGCCAGCTCGCAGAGCAGGGAACAGCCCCAGCATTTT.

The chain joins TRBV18 to TRBJ2-7; 7 bases agree with TRBD2. CDR1 KGHSH and CDR2 LQKENI come from the germline V gene. This CDR3 region has 15 residues. Losses at the gene ends were 3 bases for V and 4 bases for J; bases not matched to a gene: 9. The CDR3 region has the DNA TGTGCCAGCTCACCTCAAAGCGGGGTGGAATACGAGCAGTACTTC. It is translated as CASSPQSGVEYEQYF.

The genes are TRBV2 and TRBJ1-2; D not certain. Germline-derived CDR1 and CDR2 are SNHLY and FYNNEI. V was cut by 2 bases and J by 4 bases, with 5 bases left in between. The CDR3 runs to 12 residues. The CDR3 reads CASSESSYGYTF. In DNA, the CDR3 is TGTGCCAGCAGTGAAAGTAGCTATGGCTACACCTTC.